The present TCR beta chain was sequenced within a study of T-cell reconstitution after alpha-beta-depleted transplantation in children. Broader study findings: In patients about two months after transplant, alpha-beta T cells reportedly arose from several hundred expanded graft clones. One year post-transplant, T-cell counts and diversity were largely derived from T cells produced anew. Certain patients had high TCRbeta diversity at day 60, and it came from recipient T cells and thymic progenitors that survived.

The CDR3 runs to 16 residues. The V gene lost 1 base and the J gene lost 7 bases, with 14 bases spanning the gap. Unique molecular identifiers were built into the TCRbeta library. Using its own MiXCR run on the PCR reads, TCRdb lists one record per CDR3 protein. The table includes about 300,000 distinct CDR3 sequences, 6.5% to 9% detected once. Comment on this clonotype: What it recognizes is unknown.

The sequence derives from a female patient aged 2 to 10 who had a stem cell transplant for Fanconi anemia, so the T cells may come from the graft donor. The genes are TRBV12-3 or TRBV12-4 and TRBJ1-6; D is ambiguous. Sequencing was performed on peripheral blood, taken 360 days after TCRalphabeta/CD19-depleted stem cell transplant. In nucleotides, the CDR3 is TGTGCCAGCAGTTTAGGTCTGGTAATGGGCAATTCACCCCTCCACTTT. Protein sequence: CASSLGLVMGNSPLHF.